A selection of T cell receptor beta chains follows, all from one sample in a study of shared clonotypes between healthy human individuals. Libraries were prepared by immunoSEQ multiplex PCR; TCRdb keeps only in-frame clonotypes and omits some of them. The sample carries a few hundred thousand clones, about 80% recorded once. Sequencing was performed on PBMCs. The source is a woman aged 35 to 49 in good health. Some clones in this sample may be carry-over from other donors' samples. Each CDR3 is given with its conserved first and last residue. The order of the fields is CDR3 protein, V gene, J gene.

CDR3aa: CASSRDRARFNTGELFF
v_gene: TRBV27
j_gene: TRBJ2-2

CDR3aa: CASRPMSRDRGAGANVLTF
v_gene: TRBV28
j_gene: TRBJ2-6

CDR3aa: CASSFWGGSPDTQYF
v_gene: TRBV13
j_gene: TRBJ2-3

CDR3aa: CASSVGGFTGELFF
v_gene: TRBV9
j_gene: TRBJ2-2

CDR3aa: CASSLGFSETQYF
v_gene: TRBV7-9
j_gene: TRBJ2-5

CDR3aa: CASSFIRVAVGNEKLFF
v_gene: TRBV7-8
j_gene: TRBJ1-4

CDR3aa: CASSGGLSGRAGEQYF
v_gene: TRBV2
j_gene: TRBJ2-7

CDR3aa: CASSPGGQETQYF
v_gene: TRBV4-2
j_gene: TRBJ2-5

CDR3aa: CASSQGQTYEQYF
v_gene: TRBV4-1
j_gene: TRBJ2-7

CDR3aa: CATTSYAELFF
v_gene: TRBV30
j_gene: TRBJ2-2

CDR3aa: CASKPGASNQPQHF
v_gene: TRBV10-2
j_gene: TRBJ1-5

CDR3aa: CASRRGTGANEKLFF
v_gene: TRBV27
j_gene: TRBJ1-4

CDR3aa: CASSISPYEQYF
v_gene: TRBV19
j_gene: TRBJ2-7

CDR3aa: CASSVAAEDTQYF
v_gene: TRBV9
j_gene: TRBJ2-3

CDR3aa: CATSRVQSAFEPQHF
v_gene: TRBV15
j_gene: TRBJ1-5

CDR3aa: CASSLSAGGGDTQYF
v_gene: TRBV5-4
j_gene: TRBJ2-3

CDR3aa: CASSQVGPNTEAFF
v_gene: TRBV4-1
j_gene: TRBJ1-1

CDR3aa: CASEVSPGTKTEAFF
v_gene: TRBV2
j_gene: TRBJ1-1

CDR3aa: CASSEHSSNEKLFF
v_gene: TRBV25-1
j_gene: TRBJ1-4

CDR3aa: CASSQTGLRTDTQYF
v_gene: TRBV7-7
j_gene: TRBJ2-3

CDR3aa: CASSERVTEAFF
v_gene: TRBV2
j_gene: TRBJ1-1

CDR3aa: CASSRDRQLSYEQYF
v_gene: TRBV19
j_gene: TRBJ2-7

CDR3aa: CASSRETATYGYTF
v_gene: TRBV7-9
j_gene: TRBJ1-2

CDR3aa: CASSLPGVTEAFF
v_gene: TRBV5-6
j_gene: TRBJ1-1

CDR3aa: CASSEVPQETQYF
v_gene: TRBV6-1
j_gene: TRBJ2-5

CDR3aa: CASSLYPAYGSEQYF
v_gene: TRBV28
j_gene: TRBJ2-7

CDR3aa: CASSRTSDAYEQYF
v_gene: TRBV19
j_gene: NA

CDR3aa: CASSDLAGAVTQYF
v_gene: TRBV2
j_gene: TRBJ2-5

CDR3aa: CASSDRTHSNYGYTF
v_gene: TRBV6-1
j_gene: TRBJ1-2

CDR3aa: CASSSPGTIQTNEKLFF
v_gene: TRBV28
j_gene: TRBJ1-4

CDR3aa: CASSLGPGATEAFF
v_gene: TRBV7-8
j_gene: TRBJ1-1

CDR3aa: CASSYSRRGGAYEQYF
v_gene: TRBV6-5
j_gene: TRBJ2-7

CDR3aa: CATSSWGQGDYEQYF
v_gene: TRBV15
j_gene: TRBJ2-7